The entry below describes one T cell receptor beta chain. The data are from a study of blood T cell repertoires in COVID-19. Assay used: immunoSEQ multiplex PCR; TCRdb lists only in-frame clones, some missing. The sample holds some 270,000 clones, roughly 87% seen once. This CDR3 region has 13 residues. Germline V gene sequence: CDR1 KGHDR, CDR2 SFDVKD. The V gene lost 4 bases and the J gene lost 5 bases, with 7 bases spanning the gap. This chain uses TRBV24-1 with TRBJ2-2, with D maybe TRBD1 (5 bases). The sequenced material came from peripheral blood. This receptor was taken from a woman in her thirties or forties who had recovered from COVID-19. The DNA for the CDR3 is TGTGCCACCAGTGAAAGGGGTACCGGGGAGCTGTTTTTT. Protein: CATSERGTGELFF.